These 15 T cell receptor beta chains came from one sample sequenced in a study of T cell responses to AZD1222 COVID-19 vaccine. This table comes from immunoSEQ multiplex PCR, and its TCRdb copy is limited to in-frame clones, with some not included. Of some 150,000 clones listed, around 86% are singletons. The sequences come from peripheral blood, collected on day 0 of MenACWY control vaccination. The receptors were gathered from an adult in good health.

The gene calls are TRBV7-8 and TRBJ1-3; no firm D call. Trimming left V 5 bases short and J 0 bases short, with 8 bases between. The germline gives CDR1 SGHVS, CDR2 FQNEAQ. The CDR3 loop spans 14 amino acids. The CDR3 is CASSLYLSGNTIYF. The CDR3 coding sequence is TGTGCCAGCAGCCTCTATCTCTCTGGAAACACCATATATTTT.

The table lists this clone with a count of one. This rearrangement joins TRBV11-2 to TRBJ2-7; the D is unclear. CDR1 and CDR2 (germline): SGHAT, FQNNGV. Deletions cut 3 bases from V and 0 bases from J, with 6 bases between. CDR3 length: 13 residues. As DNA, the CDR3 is TGTGCCAGCAGCTTCGGCAGCTCCTACGAGCAGTACGTC. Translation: CASSFGSSYEQYV.

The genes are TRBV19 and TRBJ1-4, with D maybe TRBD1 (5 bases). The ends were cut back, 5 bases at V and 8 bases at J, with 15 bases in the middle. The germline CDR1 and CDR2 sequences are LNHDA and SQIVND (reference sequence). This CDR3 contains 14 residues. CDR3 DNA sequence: TGTGCCAGTAGTGTGCAGGGAGGGAACGAAAAACTGTTTTTT. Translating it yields CASSVQGGNEKLFF.

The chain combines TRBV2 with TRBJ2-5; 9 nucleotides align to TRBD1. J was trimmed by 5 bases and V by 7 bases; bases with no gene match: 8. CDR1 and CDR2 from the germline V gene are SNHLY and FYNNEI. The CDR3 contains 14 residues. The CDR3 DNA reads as TGTGCCAGCATTTTAGGGACAGGGACCGAGACCCAGTACTTC. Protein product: CASILGTGTETQYF.

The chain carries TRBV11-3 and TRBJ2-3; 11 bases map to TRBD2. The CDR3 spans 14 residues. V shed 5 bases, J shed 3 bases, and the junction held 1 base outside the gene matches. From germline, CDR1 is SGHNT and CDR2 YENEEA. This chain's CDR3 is CASSPSGGTDTQYF. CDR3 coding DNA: TGTGCCAGCAGCCCTAGCGGGGGGACAGATACGCAGTATTTT. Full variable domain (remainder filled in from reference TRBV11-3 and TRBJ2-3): EAGVVQSPRYKIIEKKQPVAFWCNPISGHNTLYWYLQNLGQGPELLIRYENEEAVDDSQLPKDRFSAERLKGVDSTLKIQPAELGDSAVYLCASSPSGGTDTQYFGPGTRLTVL.

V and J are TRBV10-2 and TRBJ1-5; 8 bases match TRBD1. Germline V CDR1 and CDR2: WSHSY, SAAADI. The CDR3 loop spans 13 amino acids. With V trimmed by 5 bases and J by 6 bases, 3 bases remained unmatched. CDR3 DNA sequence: TGCGCCAGCAGTCAGGGGGCGGGTCAGCCCCAGCATTTT. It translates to CASSQGAGQPQHF.

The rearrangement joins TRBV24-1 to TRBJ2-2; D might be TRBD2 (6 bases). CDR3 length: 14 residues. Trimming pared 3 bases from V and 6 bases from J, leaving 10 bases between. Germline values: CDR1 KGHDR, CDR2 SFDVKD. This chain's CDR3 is CATSDAGRAGELFF. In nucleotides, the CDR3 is TGTGCCACCAGTGATGCGGGGCGCGCCGGGGAGCTGTTTTTT.

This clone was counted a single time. CDR3: CASSPPPLGGMTGRKETQYF. In nucleotides, the CDR3 is TGTGCCAGCTCACCACCTCCCTTAGGGGGGATGACCGGCCGAAAAGAGACCCAGTACTTC. The chain couples TRBV18 to TRBJ2-5; the D gene could be TRBD1 or TRBD2 (6 bases each). Per germline, CDR1 KGHSH and CDR2 LQKENI. The CDR3 has 20 residues. With 0 bases removed from V and 3 bases from J, the gap between germline ends came to 26 bases.

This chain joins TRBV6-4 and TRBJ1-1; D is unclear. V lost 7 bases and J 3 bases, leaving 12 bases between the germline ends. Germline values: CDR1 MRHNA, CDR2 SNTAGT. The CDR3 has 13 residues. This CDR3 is CASTQKSYTEAFF. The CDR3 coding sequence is TGTGCCAGCACCCAAAAGAGTTACACTGAAGCTTTCTTT.

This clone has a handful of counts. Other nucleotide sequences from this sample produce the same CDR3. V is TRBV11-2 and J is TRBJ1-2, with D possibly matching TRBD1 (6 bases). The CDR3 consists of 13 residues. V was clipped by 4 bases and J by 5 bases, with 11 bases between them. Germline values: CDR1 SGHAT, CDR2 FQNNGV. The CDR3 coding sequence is TGTGCCAGCAGCTCCACAGGGCGGTATGGCTACACCTTC. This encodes CASSSTGRYGYTF.

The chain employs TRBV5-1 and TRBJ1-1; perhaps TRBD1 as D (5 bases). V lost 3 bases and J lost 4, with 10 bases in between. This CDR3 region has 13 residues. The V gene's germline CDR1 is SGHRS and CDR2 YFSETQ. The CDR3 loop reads CASSSGWSTEAFF. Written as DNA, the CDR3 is TGCGCCAGCAGCTCAGGGTGGAGCACTGAAGCTTTCTTT.

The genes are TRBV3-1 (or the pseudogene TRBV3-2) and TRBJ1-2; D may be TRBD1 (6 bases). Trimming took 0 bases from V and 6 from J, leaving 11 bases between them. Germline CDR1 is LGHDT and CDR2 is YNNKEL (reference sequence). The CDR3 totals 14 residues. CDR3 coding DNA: TGTGCCAGCAGCCAAGACAGGGGTAGGGATGGCTACACCTTC. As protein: CASSQDRGRDGYTF.

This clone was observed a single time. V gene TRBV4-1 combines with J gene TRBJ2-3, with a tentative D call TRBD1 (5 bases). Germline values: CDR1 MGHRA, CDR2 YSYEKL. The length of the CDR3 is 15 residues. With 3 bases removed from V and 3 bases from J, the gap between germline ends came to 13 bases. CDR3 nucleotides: TGCGCCAGCAGCCACTTCGGGCAGGGAACAGATACGCAGTATTTT. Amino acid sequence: CASSHFGQGTDTQYF.

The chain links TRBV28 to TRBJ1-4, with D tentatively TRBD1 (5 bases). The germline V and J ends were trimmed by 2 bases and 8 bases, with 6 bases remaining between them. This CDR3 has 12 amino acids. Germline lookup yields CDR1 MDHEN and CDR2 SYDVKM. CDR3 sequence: CASSLAGEKLFF. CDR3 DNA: TGTGCCAGCAGTTTAGCAGGGGAAAAACTGTTTTTT.

CDR3 sequence reads: CASSYGRGSANTEAFF. The CDR3 nucleotides are TGTGCCAGCAGTTACGGGAGAGGGTCTGCGAACACTGAAGCTTTCTTT. The V gene is TRBV6-5, the J gene TRBJ1-1, with no clear D. The CDR3 spans 16 residues. With 2 bases removed from V and 1 base from J, the gap between germline ends came to 14 bases. CDR1 and CDR2 from the germline V gene are MNHEY and SVGAGI.